The rows below give T cell receptor beta chains drawn from one sample of a study of cytomegalovirus exposure and HLA in healthy donors. Profiling relied on immunoSEQ multiplex PCR, and the TCRdb table lists in-frame clones only, not all of them. The sample lists 70,000 to 85,000 clones; around 70% were seen once. Sequencing was done on a sample of PBMCs. These TCRs come from a man aged 40-50 years in good health and CMV-seropositive. Each CDR3 is given with its conserved first and last residue. A D gene is named only where the DNA matches it firmly. The size of a clone is reported for some rows only, either as once, few or many, or as a class for expanded clones.

TRBJ1-2,TRBV14,once,13,NA,CASSKTGFYGYTF,TGTGCCAGCAGCAAGACAGGTTTCTATGGCTACACCTTC
TRBJ1-2,TRBV4-2,NA,15,NA,CASSQDKQGSYGYTF,TGTGCCAGCAGCCAGGATAAACAGGGATCCTATGGCTACACCTTC
TRBJ1-1,TRBV28,NA,15,TRBD1,CASRKRTGVRTEAFF,TGTGCCAGCAGAAAACGGACAGGGGTCAGGACTGAAGCTTTCTTT
TRBJ1-4,TRBV7-4,NA,15,NA,CASSLERASNEKLFF,TGTGCCAGCAGCTTAGAGCGGGCCTCTAATGAAAAACTGTTTTTT
TRBJ2-7,TRBV28,few,13,NA,CASSPPNSNEQYF,TGTGCCAGCAGTCCACCGAACTCCAACGAGCAGTACTTC
TRBJ1-4,TRBV28,NA,16,TRBD1,CASSSHRTGGWRELFF,TGTGCCAGCAGTTCTCACCGGACAGGAGGGTGGAGAGAACTTTTTTTT
TRBJ2-2,TRBV6-6,NA,14,NA,CASHQRRDTGELFF,TGTGCCAGCCACCAGCGGAGGGACACCGGGGAGCTGTTTTTT
TRBJ2-7,TRBV11-3,NA,13,NA,CASSLGGSDEQYF,TGTGCCAGCAGTCTTGGGGGGAGCGACGAGCAGTACTTC
TRBJ2-5,TRBV18,NA,17,TRBD1,CASSPRSGTGRQETQYF,TGTGCCAGCTCACCACGGTCCGGGACAGGACGCCAAGAGACCCAGTACTTC
TRBJ2-3,TRBV6-4,NA,13,NA,CASSGSSTDTQYF,TGTGCCAGCAGCGGGTCCAGCACAGATACGCAGTATTTT
TRBJ1-1,TRBV10-3,NA,15,TRBD1,CAISEGSGGFTEAFF,TGTGCCATCAGTGAGGGTTCAGGGGGCTTCACTGAAGCTTTCTTT
TRBJ2-1,TRBV18,NA,17,TRBD2,CASSARMTSGSWNEQFF,TGTGCCAGCTCAGCCCGTATGACTAGCGGGAGTTGGAATGAGCAGTTCTTC
TRBJ2-4,TRBV2,NA,16,NA,CASSELAGKNENIQYF,TGTGCCAGCAGTGAACTTGCGGGAAAGAATGAAAACATTCAGTACTTC
TRBJ1-2,TRBV19,once,12,NA,CASSQGRYGYTF,TGTGCCAGTAGCCAGGGCCGGTATGGCTACACCTTC
TRBJ1-2,TRBV5-1,NA,13,NA,CASSLGDLNGYTF,TGCGCCAGCAGCTTGGGAGACTTGAATGGCTACACCTTC
TRBJ2-1,TRBV10-1,NA,14,TRBD1,CASSRDRDLNEQFF,TGCGCCAGCTCCCGGGACAGGGACCTGAATGAGCAGTTCTTC
TRBJ1-1,TRBV14,NA,15,TRBD1,CASSRPTGTLLGAFF,TGTGCCAGCAGCCGGCCGACAGGGACGCTGCTTGGAGCTTTCTTT
TRBJ1-1,TRBV13,NA,14,NA,CASSPKDRWTEAFF,TGTGCCAGCAGCCCCAAGGACAGATGGACTGAAGCTTTCTTT
TRBJ2-5,TRBV7-9,NA,15,TRBD1,CSSSLALDRGQAQYF,TGTTCCAGCAGCTTAGCGTTGGACAGGGGGCAGGCCCAGTACTTC
TRBJ2-3,TRBV7-6,NA,15,NA,CASSLETGFTDTQYF,TGTGCCAGCAGCTTAGAGACGGGGTTCACAGATACGCAGTATTTT
TRBJ2-1,TRBV4-1,NA,14,NA,CASSQRITEPGQFF,TGCGCCAGCAGCCAAAGGATAACGGAGCCTGGACAGTTCTTC
TRBJ2-1,TRBV7-8,few,17,TRBD2,CASSLGNSGRARNEQFF,TGTGCCAGCAGCTTAGGGAATAGCGGGAGGGCCAGGAATGAGCAGTTCTTC
TRBJ1-6,TRBV9,once,13,NA,CASSVGRDSPLHF,TGTGCCAGCAGCGTAGGGAGGGATTCACCCCTCCACTTT
TRBJ2-2,TRBV28,NA,14,NA,CASRGGGANGELFF,TGTGCCAGCCGGGGTGGGGGCGCGAACGGGGAGCTGTTTTTT
TRBJ2-7,TRBV2,NA,14,TRBD1,CASRTDRFRYEQYF,TGTGCCAGCAGAACGGACAGGTTTCGATACGAGCAGTACTTC
TRBJ2-5,TRBV13,NA,16,TRBD2,CASSSALAGGQETQYF,TGTGCCAGCAGCTCCGCCTTAGCGGGAGGGCAGGAGACCCAGTACTTC
TRBJ1-5,TRBV5-3,few,15,NA,CARSLARQVNQPQHF,TGTGCCAGAAGCTTGGCCCGACAGGTCAATCAGCCCCAGCATTTT
TRBJ2-5,TRBV29-1,NA,14,NA,CSALRLTGAETQYF,TGCAGCGCCCTCCGACTAACGGGAGCGGAGACCCAGTACTTC
TRBJ2-7,TRBV28,NA,14,TRBD2,CASSLGGGPREQYF,TGTGCCAGCAGTTTGGGGGGAGGGCCGCGGGAGCAGTACTTC
TRBJ1-1,TRBV6-6,NA,12,NA,CASGRVNTEAFF,TGTGCCAGCGGCAGGGTGAACACTGAAGCTTTCTTT
TRBJ1-2,TRBV18,NA,14,NA,CASSPLRDSDGYTF,TGTGCCAGCTCACCCCTCAGGGATTCAGACGGCTACACCTTC
TRBJ2-2,TRBV21-1,NA,19,NA,CASSDWKAVHRGGTGELFF,TGTGCCAGCAGCGATTGGAAGGCAGTCCACAGGGGAGGAACCGGGGAGCTGTTTTTT
TRBJ2-7,TRBV7-2,NA,14,TRBD1,CASSWAGTGREQYF,TGTGCCAGCAGCTGGGCGGGGACAGGGCGGGAGCAGTACTTC
TRBJ2-5,TRBV19,NA,14,TRBD1,CASSSQDRGFIQYF,TGTGCCAGTAGTTCTCAGGACAGGGGGTTTATCCAGTACTTC
TRBJ1-1,TRBV5-1,NA,14,TRBD1,CASSSGQGNIEAFF,TGCGCCAGCAGCTCGGGACAGGGAAACATTGAAGCTTTCTTT
TRBJ2-3,TRBV10-1,NA,15,TRBD2,CASRPGLAGTDTQYF,TGCGCCAGCAGACCCGGACTAGCGGGCACAGATACGCAGTATTTT
TRBJ2-1,TRBV5-1,NA,13,NA,CASSLVGAGEQFF,TGCGCCAGCAGCTTGGTAGGGGCCGGTGAGCAGTTCTTC
TRBJ1-4,TRBV4-2,NA,16,NA,CASSQSAGGTNEKLFF,TGTGCCAGCAGCCAGTCGGCGGGAGGAACTAATGAAAAACTGTTTTTT
TRBJ1-4,TRBV28,NA,13,NA,CASLAGTNEKLFF,TGTGCCAGCCTTGCCGGGACTAATGAAAAACTGTTTTTT
TRBJ1-2,TRBV5-6,NA,14,NA,CASSLAGTNYGYTF,TGTGCCAGCAGCTTGGCCGGGACTAACTATGGCTACACCTTC
TRBJ2-2,TRBV6-4,NA,12,NA,CASRTEVGELFF,TGTGCCAGCAGGACAGAAGTCGGGGAGCTGTTTTTT
TRBJ1-4,TRBV11-2,few,15,TRBD1,CASSPLRGLSEKLFF,TGTGCCAGCAGCCCTCTCAGGGGGCTGTCTGAAAAACTGTTTTTT
TRBJ2-5,TRBV7-2,NA,14,NA,CASSLQASQETQYF,TGTGCCAGCAGCTTACAAGCTAGCCAAGAGACCCAGTACTTC
TRBJ1-5,TRBV9,NA,14,NA,CASANSGDGQPQHF,TGTGCCAGCGCAAACTCAGGGGATGGTCAGCCCCAGCATTTT
TRBJ2-7,TRBV4-2,NA,14,NA,CASSQDLSIPLAYF,TGTGCCAGCAGCCAAGATCTCTCCATACCTCTAGCGTACTTC
TRBJ2-3,TRBV6-5,NA,13,NA,CASGAEITDTQYF,TGTGCCAGCGGAGCGGAGATCACAGATACGCAGTATTTT
TRBJ2-2,TRBV4-1,NA,18,TRBD1,CASSRATGVNVNTGELFF,TGCGCCAGCAGCCGGGCTACAGGGGTTAACGTTAACACCGGGGAGCTGTTTTTT
TRBJ2-7,TRBV6-5,NA,14,NA,CASSSGDRSYEQYF,TGTGCCAGCAGTTCGGGGGACAGATCCTACGAGCAGTACTTC
TRBJ2-3,TRBV7-2,NA,14,TRBD1,CASSSVLQGLTQYF,TGTGCCAGCAGCTCAGTATTACAGGGGTTGACGCAGTATTTT
TRBJ1-4,TRBV9,NA,15,NA,CASSAAGTKGEKLFF,TGTGCCAGCAGCGCGGCCGGGACAAAGGGTGAAAAACTGTTTTTT
TRBJ1-1,TRBV7-8,NA,16,TRBD1,CASSTAIGTGKTEAFF,TGTGCCAGCAGCACAGCTATTGGGACAGGGAAAACTGAAGCTTTCTTT
TRBJ2-7,TRBV30,few,15,NA,CAWSDYRARTYEQYF,TGTGCCTGGAGTGATTACAGGGCAAGAACCTACGAGCAGTACTTC
TRBJ1-4,TRBV9,NA,15,NA,CASSVSPGTNEKLFF,TGTGCCAGCAGCGTAAGTCCGGGAACTAATGAAAAACTGTTTTTT
TRBJ2-3,TRBV7-6,NA,17,NA,CASSRVGAGRTTDTQYF,TGTGCCAGCAGCCGCGTAGGGGCTGGAAGGACGACAGATACGCAGTATTTT
TRBJ2-2,TRBV2,NA,14,TRBD1,CASKGALADGELFF,TGTGCCAGCAAGGGGGCCCTAGCCGACGGGGAGCTGTTTTTT
TRBJ2-1,TRBV29-1,NA,12,TRBD1,CSVGDSIYEQFF,TGCAGCGTAGGGGACAGTATCTATGAGCAGTTCTTC
TRBJ1-1,TRBV9,NA,15,NA,CASSVQGHPNTEAFF,TGTGCCAGCAGCGTACAGGGTCACCCCAACACTGAAGCTTTCTTT
TRBJ2-7,TRBV18,few,14,NA,CASSPPVSSYEQYF,TGTGCCAGCTCACCACCCGTCAGTTCCTACGAGCAGTACTTC
TRBJ2-6,TRBV30,NA,13,NA,CAWSGAGANVLTF,TGTGCCTGGAGCGGGGCTGGGGCCAACGTCCTGACTTTC
TRBJ2-3,TRBV7-2,NA,14,NA,CASSLWGVADTQYF,TGTGCCAGCAGCTTATGGGGGGTCGCAGATACGCAGTATTTT